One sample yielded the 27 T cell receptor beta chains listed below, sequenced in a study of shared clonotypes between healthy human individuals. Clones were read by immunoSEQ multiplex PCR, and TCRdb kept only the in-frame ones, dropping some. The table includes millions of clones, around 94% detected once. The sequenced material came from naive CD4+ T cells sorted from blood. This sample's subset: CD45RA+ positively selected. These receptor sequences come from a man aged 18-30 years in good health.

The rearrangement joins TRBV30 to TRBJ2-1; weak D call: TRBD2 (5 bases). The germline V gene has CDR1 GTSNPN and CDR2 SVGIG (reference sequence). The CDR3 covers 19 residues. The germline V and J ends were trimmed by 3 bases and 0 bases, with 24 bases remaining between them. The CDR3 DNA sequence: TGTGCCTGGAGCGAGCTAAGTAGAGACTACCTGAGCTCCTACAATGAGCAGTTCTTC. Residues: CAWSELSRDYLSSYNEQFF. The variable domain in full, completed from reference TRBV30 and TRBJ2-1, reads SQTIHQWPATLVQPVGSPLSLECTVEGTSNPNLYWYRQAAGRGLQLLFYSVGIGQISSEVPQNLSASRPQDRQFILSSKKLLLSDSGFYLCAWSELSRDYLSSYNEQFFGPGTRLTVL.

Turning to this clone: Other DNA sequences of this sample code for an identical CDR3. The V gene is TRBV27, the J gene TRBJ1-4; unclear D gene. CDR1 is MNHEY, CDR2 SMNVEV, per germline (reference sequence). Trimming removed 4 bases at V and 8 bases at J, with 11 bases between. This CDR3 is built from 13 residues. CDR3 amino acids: CASSWTGGEKLFF. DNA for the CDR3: TGTGCCAGCAGTTGGACGGGAGGGGAAAAACTGTTTTTT.

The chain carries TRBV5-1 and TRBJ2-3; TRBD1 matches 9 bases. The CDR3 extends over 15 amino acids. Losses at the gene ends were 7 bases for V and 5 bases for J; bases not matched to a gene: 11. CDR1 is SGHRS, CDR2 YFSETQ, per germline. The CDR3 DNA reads TGCGCCAGCCGCTACAGGGGGCGGGACAGAGATACGCAGTATTTT. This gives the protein CASRYRGRDRDTQYF.

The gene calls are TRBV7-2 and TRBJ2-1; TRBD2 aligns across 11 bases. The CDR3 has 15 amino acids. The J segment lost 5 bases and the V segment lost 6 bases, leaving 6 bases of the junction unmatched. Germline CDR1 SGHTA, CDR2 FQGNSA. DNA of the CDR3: TGTGCCAGCAGTCAACTAGCGGGAGAAAACAATGAGCAGTTCTTC. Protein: CASSQLAGENNEQFF.

CDR3 nucleotides: TGTGCCAGCAGCCCCAGGCCTAGAAACGGGGCTAATGAAAAACTGTTTTTT. This encodes CASSPRPRNGANEKLFF. V gene TRBV5-6 combines with J gene TRBJ1-4; D is unresolved. V shed 4 bases and J shed 3 bases, with 19 bases lying between them. Germline V lookup: CDR1 SGHDT, CDR2 YYEEEE. This CDR3 comprises 17 residues.

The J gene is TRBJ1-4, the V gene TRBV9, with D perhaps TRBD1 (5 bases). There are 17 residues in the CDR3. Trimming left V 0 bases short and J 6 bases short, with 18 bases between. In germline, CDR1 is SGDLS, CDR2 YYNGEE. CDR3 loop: CASSVGFGGLRDEKLFF. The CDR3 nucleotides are TGTGCCAGCAGCGTAGGCTTTGGGGGACTACGGGATGAAAAACTGTTTTTT.

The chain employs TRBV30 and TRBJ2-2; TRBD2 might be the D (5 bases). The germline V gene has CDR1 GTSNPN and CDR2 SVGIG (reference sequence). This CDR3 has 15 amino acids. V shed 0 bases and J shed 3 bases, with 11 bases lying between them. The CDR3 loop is CAWSVPSSDTGELFF. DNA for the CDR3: TGTGCCTGGAGTGTCCCTAGCTCTGACACCGGGGAGCTGTTTTTT.

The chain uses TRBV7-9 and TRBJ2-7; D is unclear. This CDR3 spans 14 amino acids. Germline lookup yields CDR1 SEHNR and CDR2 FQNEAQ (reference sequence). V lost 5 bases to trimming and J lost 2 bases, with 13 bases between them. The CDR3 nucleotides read TGTGCCAGCAGCCACTCCACGGGCCCCTACGAGCAGTACTTC. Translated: CASSHSTGPYEQYF.

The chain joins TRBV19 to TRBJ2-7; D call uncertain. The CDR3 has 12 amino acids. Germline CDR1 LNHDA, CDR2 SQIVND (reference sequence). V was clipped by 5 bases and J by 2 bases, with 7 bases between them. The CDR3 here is CASSASAYEQYF. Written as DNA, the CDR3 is TGTGCCAGTAGTGCCAGCGCCTACGAGCAGTACTTC.

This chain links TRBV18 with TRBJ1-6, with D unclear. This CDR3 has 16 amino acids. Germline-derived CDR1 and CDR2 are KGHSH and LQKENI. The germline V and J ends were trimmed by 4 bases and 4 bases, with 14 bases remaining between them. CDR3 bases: TGTGCCAGCTCACACGGGAGGGAACAATATAATTCACCCCTCCACTTT. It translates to CASSHGREQYNSPLHF.

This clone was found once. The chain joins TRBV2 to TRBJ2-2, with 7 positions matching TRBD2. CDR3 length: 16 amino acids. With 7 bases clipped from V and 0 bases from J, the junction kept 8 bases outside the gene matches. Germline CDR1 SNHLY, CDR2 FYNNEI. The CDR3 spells CASIRDYITNTGELFF. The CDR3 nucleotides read TGTGCCAGCATCCGGGACTACATAACGAACACCGGGGAGCTGTTTTTT.

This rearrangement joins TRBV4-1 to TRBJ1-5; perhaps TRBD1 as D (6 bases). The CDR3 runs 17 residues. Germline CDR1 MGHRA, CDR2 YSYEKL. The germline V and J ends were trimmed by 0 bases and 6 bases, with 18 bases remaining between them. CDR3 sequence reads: CASSQDLGQGMGQPQHF. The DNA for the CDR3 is TGCGCCAGCAGCCAAGATCTGGGGCAGGGGATGGGTCAGCCCCAGCATTTT.

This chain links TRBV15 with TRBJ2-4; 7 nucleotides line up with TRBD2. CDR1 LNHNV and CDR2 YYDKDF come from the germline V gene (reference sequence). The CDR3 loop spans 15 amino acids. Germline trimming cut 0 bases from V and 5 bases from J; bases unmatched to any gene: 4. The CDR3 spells CATSRDAGVENIQYF. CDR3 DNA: TGTGCCACCAGCAGAGATGCGGGAGTAGAAAACATTCAGTACTTC. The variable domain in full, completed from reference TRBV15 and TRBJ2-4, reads DAMVIQNPRYQVTQFGKPVTLSCSQTLNHNVMYWYQQKSSQAPKLLFHYYDKDFNNEADTPDNFQSRRPNTSFCFLDIRSPGLGDTAMYLCATSRDAGVENIQYFGAGTRLSVL.

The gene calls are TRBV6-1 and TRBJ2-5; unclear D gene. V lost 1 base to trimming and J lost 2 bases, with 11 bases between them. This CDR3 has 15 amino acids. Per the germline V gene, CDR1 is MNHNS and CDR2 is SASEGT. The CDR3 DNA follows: TGTGCCAGCAGTGAAGAGTCCTTACTACAAGAGACCCAGTACTTC. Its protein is CASSEESLLQETQYF.

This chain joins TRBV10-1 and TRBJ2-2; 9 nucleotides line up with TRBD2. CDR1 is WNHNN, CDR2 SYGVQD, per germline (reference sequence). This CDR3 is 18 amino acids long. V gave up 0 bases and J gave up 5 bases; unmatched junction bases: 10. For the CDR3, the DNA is TGCGCCAGCAGTGAGTCCCTCCGAGCGGGAGGAAGTACCGGGGAGCTGTTTTTT. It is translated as CASSESLRAGGSTGELFF.

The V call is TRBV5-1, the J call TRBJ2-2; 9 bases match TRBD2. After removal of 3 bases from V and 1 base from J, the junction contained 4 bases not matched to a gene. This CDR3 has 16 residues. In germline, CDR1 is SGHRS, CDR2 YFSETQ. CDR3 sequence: CASSSGSGGNTGELFF. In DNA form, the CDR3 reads TGCGCCAGCAGCTCAGGTAGCGGGGGGAACACCGGGGAGCTGTTTTTT.

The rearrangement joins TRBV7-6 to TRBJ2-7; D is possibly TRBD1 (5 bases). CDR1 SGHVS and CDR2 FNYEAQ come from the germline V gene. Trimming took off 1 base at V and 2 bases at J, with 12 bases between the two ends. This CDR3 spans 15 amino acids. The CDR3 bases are TGTGCCAGCAGCTTAGGCATCGGACAACCCTACGAGCAGTACTTC. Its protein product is CASSLGIGQPYEQYF.

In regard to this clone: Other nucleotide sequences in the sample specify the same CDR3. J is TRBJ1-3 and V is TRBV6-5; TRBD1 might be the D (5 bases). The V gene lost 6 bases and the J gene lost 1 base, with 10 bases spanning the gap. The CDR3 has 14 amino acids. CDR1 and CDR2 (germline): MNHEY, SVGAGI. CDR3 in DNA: TGTGCCAGCAGCCAAACAGGTTCTGGAAACACCATATATTTT. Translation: CASSQTGSGNTIYF.

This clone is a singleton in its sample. The CDR3 sequence: CASGLAWAADTQYF. The DNA for the CDR3 is TGTGCTAGTGGCTTAGCGTGGGCGGCAGATACGCAGTATTTT. The rearrangement uses TRBV12-5 and TRBJ2-3; a weak D match, TRBD2 (5 bases). CDR3 length: 14 residues. Per germline, CDR1 LGHNT and CDR2 FRNRAP. V was trimmed by 6 bases and J by 4 bases, leaving 14 bases between them.

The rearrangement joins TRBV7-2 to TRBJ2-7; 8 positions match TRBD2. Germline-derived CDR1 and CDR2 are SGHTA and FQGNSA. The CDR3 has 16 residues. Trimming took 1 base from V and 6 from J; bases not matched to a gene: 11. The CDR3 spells CASSLVSGGPTTEQYF. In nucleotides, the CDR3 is TGTGCCAGCAGCTTAGTCTCGGGAGGGCCAACTACCGAGCAGTACTTC. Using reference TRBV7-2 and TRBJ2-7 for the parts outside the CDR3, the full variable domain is GAGVSQSPSNKVTEKGKDVELRCDPISGHTALYWYRQSLGQGLEFLIYFQGNSAPDKSGLPSDRFSAERTGGSVSTLTIQRTQQEDSAVYLCASSLVSGGPTTEQYFGPGTRLTVT.

The DNA for the CDR3 is TGTGCCATCAGTGTCTTGACAGGGATGAGGGAGACCCAGTACTTC. Its translation: CAISVLTGMRETQYF. J is TRBJ2-5 and V is TRBV10-3, with 7 bases fitting TRBD1. The germline V gene has CDR1 ENHRY and CDR2 SYGVKD. V lost 4 bases and J lost 5; bases outside the gene matches: 10. CDR3 length: 15 amino acids.

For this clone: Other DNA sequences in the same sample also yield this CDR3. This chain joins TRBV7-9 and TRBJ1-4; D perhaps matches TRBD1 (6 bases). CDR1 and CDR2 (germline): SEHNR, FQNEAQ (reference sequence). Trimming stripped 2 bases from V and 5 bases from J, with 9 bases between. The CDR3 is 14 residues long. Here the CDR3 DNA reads TGTGCCAGCAGCTTATTGGGGGCGAATGAAAAACTGTTTTTT. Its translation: CASSLLGANEKLFF.

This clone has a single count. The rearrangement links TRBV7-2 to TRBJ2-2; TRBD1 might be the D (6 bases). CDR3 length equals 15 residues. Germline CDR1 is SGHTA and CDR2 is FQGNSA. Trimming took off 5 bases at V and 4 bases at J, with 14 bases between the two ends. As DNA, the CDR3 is TGTGCCAGCAGCCGCAGCCCAGGGGCCACCGGGGAGCTGTTTTTT. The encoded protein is CASSRSPGATGELFF.

The CDR3 sequence: CAWSSLVPADTQYF. Here the CDR3 DNA reads TGTGCCTGGAGTTCCCTAGTGCCAGCAGATACGCAGTATTTT. J is TRBJ2-3 and V is TRBV30; D unclear. The germline gives CDR1 GTSNPN, CDR2 SVGIG (reference sequence). The CDR3 covers 14 residues. V lost 2 bases, J lost 4 bases, and 13 bases lay in between. Supplemented by reference TRBV30 and TRBJ2-3, the full variable domain reads SQTIHQWPATLVQPVGSPLSLECTVEGTSNPNLYWYRQAAGRGLQLLFYSVGIGQISSEVPQNLSASRPQDRQFILSSKKLLLSDSGFYLCAWSSLVPADTQYFGPGTRLTVL.

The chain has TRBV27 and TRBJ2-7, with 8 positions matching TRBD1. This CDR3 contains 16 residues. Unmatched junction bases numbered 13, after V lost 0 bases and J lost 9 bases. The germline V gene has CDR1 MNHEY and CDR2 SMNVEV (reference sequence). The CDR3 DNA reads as TGTGCCAGCAGTTTATCGCCGGGACAGGTCCCCCATGGGCAGTACTTC. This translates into CASSLSPGQVPHGQYF.

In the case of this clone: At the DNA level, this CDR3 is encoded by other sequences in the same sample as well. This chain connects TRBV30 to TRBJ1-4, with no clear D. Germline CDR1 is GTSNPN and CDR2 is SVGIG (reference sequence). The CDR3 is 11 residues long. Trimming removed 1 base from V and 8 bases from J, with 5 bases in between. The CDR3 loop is CAWSGAEKLFF. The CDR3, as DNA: TGTGCCTGGAGTGGGGCCGAAAAACTGTTTTTT.

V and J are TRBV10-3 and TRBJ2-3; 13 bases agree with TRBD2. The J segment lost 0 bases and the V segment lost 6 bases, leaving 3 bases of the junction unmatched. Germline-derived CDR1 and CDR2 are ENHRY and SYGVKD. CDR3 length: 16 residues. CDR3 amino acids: CAISLLAGGSTDTQYF. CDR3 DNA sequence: TGTGCCATCAGCCTACTAGCGGGAGGGAGCACAGATACGCAGTATTTT.